Following are 28 T cell receptor beta chains from one sample sequenced in a study of CD8 T cells in ankylosing spondylitis. Points from the study as a whole: Ankylosing spondylitis blood seemed to carry a telltale TCR beta motif made of several highly homologous variants.

No antigen is known for these receptors. Via MiXCR, TCRdb re-called the 5' RACE reads, giving one row per CDR3 protein. The table lists fewer than 450,000 distinct CDR3 sequences, under 20% of them singletons. Sequenced material: blood, either unsorted or a sorted T cell fraction (not recorded which). The receptor source for this set is a male donor with ankylosing spondylitis.

This clonotype was counted a few times. V is TRBV2 and J is TRBJ2-3; D could derive from TRBD1 or TRBD2 (6 bases each). V dropped 4 bases and J dropped 1 base, with 12 bases sitting between them. CDR3 length equals 15 residues. The V gene's germline CDR1 is SNHLY and CDR2 FYNNEI. The CDR3 region is CASSVGGKGTDTQYF. As DNA, the CDR3 is TGTGCCAGCAGTGTCGGGGGCAAAGGCACAGATACGCAGTATTTT.

This chain uses TRBV5-1 with TRBJ1-5; TRBD1 might be the D (6 bases). The CDR3 spans 15 residues. V was pared by 0 bases and J by 3 bases, with 10 bases between. CDR1 SGHRS and CDR2 YFSETQ come from the germline V gene. The CDR3 reads CASSLEPGVNQPQHF. As DNA, the CDR3 is TGCGCCAGCAGCTTGGAACCAGGGGTCAATCAGCCCCAGCATTTT.

Many counts were recorded for this clonotype. V usage is TRBV7-2 and J usage is TRBJ2-3; D is unclear. V gave up 1 base and J gave up 2 bases, with 7 bases separating them. In germline, CDR1 is SGHTA, CDR2 FQGNSA. The CDR3 is made up of 14 amino acids. This CDR3 reads CASSLGVNTDTQYF. The CDR3 region has the DNA TGTGCCAGCAGCTTAGGCGTGAACACAGATACGCAGTATTTT.

This rearrangement joins TRBV5-1 to TRBJ1-2; D call uncertain. CDR1 and CDR2 from the germline V gene are SGHRS and YFSETQ. This CDR3 contains 13 residues. V was pared by 0 bases and J by 6 bases, with 9 bases between. CDR3 in amino acids: CASSLALVDGYTF. CDR3 coding DNA: TGCGCCAGCAGCTTGGCCTTAGTTGATGGCTACACCTTC. Together with reference TRBV5-1 and TRBJ1-2, the CDR3 gives the full variable domain: KAGVTQTPRYLIKTRGQQVTLSCSPISGHRSVSWYQQTPGQGLQFLFEYFSETQRNKGNFPGRFSGRQFSNSRSEMNVSTLELGDSALYLCASSLALVDGYTFGSGTRLTVV.

This clonotype was found a few times. In DNA form, the CDR3 reads TGTGCCAGCAGAGGACTAGGTTCGACCTACGAGCAGTACTTC. Its translation: CASRGLGSTYEQYF. The rearrangement joins TRBV6-2 or TRBV6-3 to TRBJ2-7, with TRBD2 matching 7 bases. This CDR3 is built from 14 residues. The J segment lost 2 bases and the V segment lost 6 bases, leaving 7 bases of the junction unmatched. Germline CDR1 MNHEY, CDR2 SVGEGT.

This chain links TRBV21-1 with TRBJ2-3; the table's D call TRBD2 went unverified against the DNA. TRBV21-1 is recorded as a pseudogene. The CDR3 is 16 residues long. In nucleotides, the CDR3 is TGTGCCAGCAGCAGGGGCCCTAGCGGGTTATGGGATACGCAGTATTTT. Protein sequence: CASSRGPSGLWDTQYF.

The chain carries TRBV10-3 and TRBJ2-6; D is tentatively TRBD1 or TRBD2 (5 bases each). Germline V gene lookup returns CDR1 ENHRY and CDR2 SYGVKD. CDR3 length: 15 residues. Trimming took off 6 bases at V and 1 base at J, with 10 bases between the two ends. The CDR3 DNA follows: TGTGCCATCAGCGAGGGGTCTTCTGGGGCCAACGTCCTGACTTTC. Amino acids: CAISEGSSGANVLTF.

V and J are TRBV15 and TRBJ2-6; 8 bases fit TRBD1. This CDR3 region has 18 residues. Germline trimming cut 0 bases from V and 0 bases from J; bases unmatched to any gene: 4. Looked up from germline, CDR1 is LNHNV and CDR2 is YYDKDF (reference sequence). The CDR3 here is CATSRDRDRISGANVLTF. In DNA, the CDR3 is TGTGCCACCAGCAGAGATAGGGACAGGATCTCTGGGGCCAACGTCCTGACTTTC.

V gene TRBV7-8 combines with J gene TRBJ1-1; D remains unclear. This CDR3 has 14 residues. The germline gives CDR1 SGHVS, CDR2 FQNEAQ. Between the trimmed V and J ends, which lost 2 bases and 5 bases, there was a span of 12 bases. In DNA form, the CDR3 reads TGTGCCAGCAGCTTACCCCAGGAGGGTACTGAAGCTTTCTTT. This sequence encodes CASSLPQEGTEAFF.

The V call is TRBV18, the J call TRBJ2-7, with 13 bases lining up with TRBD2. Germline values: CDR1 KGHSH, CDR2 LQKENI. This CDR3 has 13 amino acids. J gave up 2 bases and V 8 bases, and 0 bases lay outside the gene matches. Written as DNA, the CDR3 is TGTGCCAGCACTAGCGGGAGGGCCTACGAGCAGTACTTC. It yields the protein CASTSGRAYEQYF.

This clonotype was counted at least ten times. The chain is built from TRBV12-3 or TRBV12-4 and TRBJ2-1; 12 bases match TRBD2. The CDR3 runs to 17 residues. With 2 bases clipped from V and 8 bases from J, the junction kept 10 bases outside the gene matches. CDR3 protein: CASSLRRLAGDVYEQFF. For the CDR3, the DNA is TGTGCCAGCAGTTTAAGAAGACTAGCGGGAGACGTCTATGAGCAGTTCTTC.

This clonotype appeared a few times. The V call is TRBV12-3 or TRBV12-4, the J call TRBJ2-7; possible D gene TRBD2, 5 bases. The CDR3 has 14 amino acids. Trimming shortened V by 8 bases and J by 0 bases, and 14 bases separated the two germline ends. The chain's CDR3 is CASAKLGSSYEQYF. In nucleotides, the CDR3 is TGTGCCAGCGCCAAGCTTGGGAGCTCCTACGAGCAGTACTTC.

This sequence joins TRBV6-1 and TRBJ1-5; D remains unclear. The CDR3 spans 14 residues. V was pared by 1 base and J by 2 bases, with 6 bases between. CDR1 is MNHNS, CDR2 SASEGT, per germline. CDR3: CASSEVGRNQPQHF. The DNA for the CDR3 is TGTGCCAGCAGTGAAGTAGGACGCAATCAGCCCCAGCATTTT.

This clonotype was found a few times. The CDR3 is CASSLGPSGSTDTQYF. The CDR3 DNA reads as TGTGCCAGCAGCCTAGGCCCTAGCGGGAGCACAGATACGCAGTATTTT. This chain links TRBV9 with TRBJ2-3, with 8 bases matching TRBD2. The germline V gene has CDR1 SGDLS and CDR2 YYNGEE. This CDR3 has 16 amino acids. With 4 bases clipped from V and 0 bases from J, the junction kept 7 bases outside the gene matches.

This sequence joins TRBV2 and TRBJ1-5; TRBD1 matches at 7 bases. V was clipped by 6 bases and J by 4 bases; unmatched bases: 9. The V gene's germline CDR1 is SNHLY and CDR2 FYNNEI. The CDR3 has 15 amino acids. The CDR3 nucleotides read TGTGCCAGCAGAAGACCGGGACAGAGTAATCAGCCCCAGCATTTT. The encoded protein is CASRRPGQSNQPQHF.

This clonotype was counted between two and nine times. CDR3 coding DNA: TGTGCCAGCAGTTTAAGGTCAGGGAGCGATGAAAAACTGTTTTTT. It specifies CASSLRSGSDEKLFF. The chain couples TRBV27 to TRBJ1-4, with a tentative D call TRBD1 (5 bases). CDR3 length: 15 amino acids. V lost 2 bases to trimming and J lost 6 bases, with 13 bases between them. Germline lookup yields CDR1 MNHEY and CDR2 SMNVEV (reference sequence).

This clonotype appeared a few times. V usage is TRBV5-6 and J usage is TRBJ2-2; 15 nucleotides align to TRBD2. Germline loops: CDR1 SGHDT, CDR2 YYEEEE. This CDR3 has 16 residues. V gave up 4 bases and J gave up 6 bases; unmatched junction bases: 4. The CDR3 reads CASSAGLAGGPGELFF. As DNA, the CDR3 is TGTGCCAGCAGCGCAGGACTAGCGGGAGGGCCCGGGGAGCTGTTTTTT.

This clonotype was seen a few times. The chain links TRBV3-1 to TRBJ2-5; 10 nucleotides agree with TRBD1. Germline loops: CDR1 LGHDT, CDR2 YNNKEL (reference sequence). Trimming cost V 3 bases and J 5 bases; bases outside gene matches: 12. There are 17 residues in the CDR3. As DNA, the CDR3 is TGTGCCAGCAGCCATAACAGACAGGGGGCTTTTAGGGAGACCCAGTACTTC. This encodes CASSHNRQGAFRETQYF.

The chain recombines TRBV24-1 with TRBJ2-3, with TRBD1 matching over 9 bases. Germline V lookup: CDR1 KGHDR, CDR2 SFDVKD. The junction had 6 bases not matched to a gene; V was cut back by 4 bases and J by 5 bases. This CDR3 comprises 15 residues. In DNA, the CDR3 is TGTGCCACCAGTGACCCGGGACAGGGCGGAGATACGCAGTATTTT. Its translation: CATSDPGQGGDTQYF.

This clonotype turned up a few times. V gene TRBV10-2 combines with J gene TRBJ1-5; unclear D gene. Germline V gives CDR1 WSHSY, CDR2 SAAADI. The CDR3 contains 15 residues. Trimming took off 6 bases at V and 0 bases at J, with 12 bases between the two ends. The CDR3 reads CASSSRQPSNQPQHF. DNA for the CDR3: TGCGCCAGCAGCTCCAGACAACCTAGCAATCAGCCCCAGCATTTT.

This clonotype was seen more than once but under ten times. The V and J genes are TRBV12-3 or TRBV12-4 and TRBJ2-7; 9 bases map to TRBD1. This CDR3 is 13 amino acids long. J was trimmed by 4 bases and V by 7 bases; bases with no gene match: 5. The CDR3 loop is CASTPDRGYEQYF. Written as DNA, the CDR3 is TGTGCCAGCACCCCGGACAGGGGTTACGAGCAGTACTTC.

In its sample, this clonotype was seen a few times. CDR3 amino acids: CASSLKGRPGRDVADTQYF. Written as DNA, the CDR3 is TGTGCCAGCAGCCTTAAAGGTCGGCCCGGCAGGGACGTCGCAGATACGCAGTATTTT. V and J are TRBV7-3 and TRBJ2-3; D may match TRBD1 or TRBD2 (5 bases each). CDR3 length: 19 residues. The V gene lost 5 bases and the J gene lost 4 bases, with 28 bases spanning the gap. Germline V CDR1 and CDR2: SGHTA, FQGTGA.

This clonotype has a handful of counts. V is TRBV27 and J is TRBJ2-3; 9 bases agree with TRBD2. The V gene's germline CDR1 is MNHEY and CDR2 SMNVEV (reference sequence). Trimming at V came to 6 bases and at J to 6 bases, leaving 7 bases not matched to a gene. The CDR3 contains 14 residues. The CDR3 protein is CASRKAGGGDTQYF. As DNA, the CDR3 is TGTGCCAGCAGGAAAGCGGGAGGCGGCGATACGCAGTATTTT.

The sample holds many counts of this clonotype. This chain joins TRBV5-1 and TRBJ2-1; weak D call: TRBD2 (6 bases). Trimming took off 3 bases at V and 4 bases at J, with 11 bases between the two ends. The germline CDR1 and CDR2 sequences are SGHRS and YFSETQ. The CDR3 spans 14 residues. The CDR3 DNA sequence: TGCGCCAGCAGCTATGTTAGCGGATACAATGAGCAGTTCTTC. This translates into CASSYVSGYNEQFF.

The chain links TRBV18 to TRBJ2-1; the D is unclear. CDR1 is KGHSH and CDR2 is LQKENI in the germline V gene. The CDR3 is 15 amino acids. Trimming took off 2 bases at V and 0 bases at J, with 8 bases between the two ends. CDR3 sequence (DNA): TGTGCCAGCTCACCATATAGGGCCTCCTACAATGAGCAGTTCTTC. It codes for CASSPYRASYNEQFF.

This clonotype was counted only a few times. The chain is built from TRBV3-1 and TRBJ2-7; possible D gene TRBD2, 6 bases. This CDR3 contains 16 residues. V was shortened by 1 base and J by 6 bases, with 19 bases between the two germline ends. The germline CDR1 and CDR2 sequences are LGHDT and YNNKEL (reference sequence). CDR3: CASSQVPLGGPTEQYF. The DNA for the CDR3 is TGTGCCAGCAGCCAAGTTCCCCTCGGAGGGCCGACCGAGCAGTACTTC.

There are many counts of this clonotype. This chain links TRBV12-3 or TRBV12-4 with TRBJ2-7; 7 positions agree with TRBD1. Trimming cost V 4 bases and J 4 bases; bases outside gene matches: 4. The CDR3 sequence is 13 residues long. CDR3 amino acids: CASSSNRGYEQYF. CDR3 in DNA: TGTGCCAGCAGTTCAAACAGGGGTTACGAGCAGTACTTC.

The CDR3: CAWTMGGSAWTGELFF. CDR3 bases: TGTGCCTGGACCATGGGCGGGAGCGCGTGGACCGGGGAGCTGTTTTTT. The chain couples TRBV30 to TRBJ2-2; 7 bases line up with TRBD2. This CDR3 is built from 16 residues. Germline trimming cut 4 bases from V and 5 bases from J; bases unmatched to any gene: 13. CDR1 GTSNPN and CDR2 SVGIG come from the germline V gene (reference sequence).